A single sample gave rise to the 26 T cell receptor beta chains below, sequenced in a study of long-term antiretroviral therapy in people with HIV. At the survey level, the v3.0 immunoSEQ assay was run. The table came from immunoSEQ multiplex PCR; TCRdb's copy has only in-frame clones and leaves some out. Of more than 15,000 clones in the sample, roughly four fifths were seen once. The sample consisted of unsorted PBMCs, taken 0.3 years after starting antiretroviral therapy. The receptors were sampled from a man between 18 and 35 years old with HIV.

This chain links TRBV6-4 with TRBJ2-2; D gene unclear. Germline V gene sequence: CDR1 MRHNA, CDR2 SNTAGT. The CDR3 has 14 residues. The V and J ends lost 7 bases and 2 bases respectively, with 11 bases between them. The CDR3 reads CASKAGRNTGELFF. The CDR3 DNA sequence: TGTGCCAGCAAGGCAGGCCGAAACACCGGGGAGCTGTTTTTT.

The chain combines TRBV6-1 with TRBJ1-1; D is unclear. Germline values: CDR1 MNHNS, CDR2 SASEGT. This CDR3 has 15 amino acids. The V and J ends lost 7 bases and 1 base respectively, with 16 bases between them. As DNA, the CDR3 is TGTGCCAGCATTGTCGGGGTCTGGACGAACACTGAAGCTTTCTTT. Its protein product is CASIVGVWTNTEAFF.

This clone was seen a single time. This rearrangement joins TRBV28 to TRBJ1-5, with 9 positions matching TRBD1. V lost 6 bases to trimming and J lost 2 bases; unmatched junction nucleotides: 5. CDR1 is MDHEN and CDR2 is SYDVKM in the germline V gene. This CDR3 has 15 amino acids. The CDR3 spells CASRSTGGGNQPQHF. DNA of the CDR3: TGTGCCAGCAGATCCACAGGGGGCGGCAATCAGCCCCAGCATTTT.

This chain uses TRBV29-1 with TRBJ1-2, with TRBD1 identical over 7 bases. Germline V gene lookup returns CDR1 SQVTM and CDR2 ANQGSEA. Trimming removed 6 bases from V and 1 base from J; junction bases left unmatched: 5. There are 13 residues in the CDR3. CDR3 nucleotides: TGCAGCGTGACCGGGACAGATAACTATGGCTACACCTTC. Translating gives CSVTGTDNYGYTF. Full variable domain (rest looked up from reference TRBV29-1 and TRBJ1-2): SAVISQKPSRDICQRGTSLTIQCQVDSQVTMMFWYRQQPGQSLTLIATANQGSEATYESGFVIDKFPISRPNLTFSTLTVSNMSPEDSSIYLCSVTGTDNYGYTFGSGTRLTVV.

This chain uses TRBV10-2 with TRBJ1-4, with TRBD1 identical over 8 bases. J was trimmed by 3 bases and V by 9 bases; bases with no gene match: 6. CDR3 length equals 14 residues. The germline V gene has CDR1 WSHSY and CDR2 SAAADI. The CDR3 sequence: CASSQGAANEKLFF. The DNA of the CDR3 is TGCGCCAGTTCTCAGGGGGCGGCTAATGAAAAACTGTTTTTT.

The chain has TRBV30 and TRBJ2-5; TRBD1 might be the D (7 bases). The CDR3 has 15 residues. V was clipped by 0 bases and J by 5 bases, with 16 bases between them. Germline V lookup: CDR1 GTSNPN, CDR2 SVGIG (reference sequence). CDR3 DNA: TGTGCCTGGAGTGTAGGGGGCGGAGGAGGGGAGACCCAGTACTTC. Translated: CAWSVGGGGGETQYF.

The chain employs TRBV29-1 and TRBJ1-2; D uncertain. V was clipped by 0 bases and J by 3 bases, with 17 bases between them. The length of the CDR3 is 16 residues. Germline V gene lookup returns CDR1 SQVTM and CDR2 ANQGSEA. CDR3 in amino acids: CSVEDLKDGGYYGYTF. CDR3 DNA sequence: TGCAGCGTTGAAGATCTAAAGGACGGAGGATACTATGGCTACACCTTC.

CDR3 loop: CATRGASLYGYTF. CDR3 DNA sequence: TGTGCCACCCGGGGAGCGAGCCTCTATGGCTACACCTTC. The chain is built from TRBV6-6 and TRBJ1-2; D not resolved. The germline V and J ends were trimmed by 10 bases and 4 bases, with 16 bases remaining between them. Germline CDR1 reads MNHNY; CDR2 reads SVGAGI (reference sequence). CDR3 length equals 13 residues.

The genes are TRBV2 and TRBJ2-1; 7 nucleotides line up with TRBD1. The CDR3 consists of 15 residues. With V trimmed by 5 bases and J by 4 bases, 8 bases remained unmatched. The V gene's germline CDR1 is SNHLY and CDR2 FYNNEI. CDR3 protein: CASSFRGTPYNEQFF. The CDR3 DNA follows: TGTGCCAGCAGTTTCAGGGGGACCCCTTACAATGAGCAGTTCTTC.

The V gene is TRBV4-1, the J gene TRBJ2-3; 7 positions match TRBD1. This CDR3 region has 14 residues. Unmatched junction bases numbered 5, after V lost 4 bases and J lost 4 bases. From germline, CDR1 is MGHRA and CDR2 YSYEKL. The CDR3 nucleotides read TGCGCCAGCAGCCGAGGGGGCAAGGCAGATACGCAGTATTTT. It encodes CASSRGGKADTQYF.

The chain employs TRBV28 and TRBJ1-6; D remains ambiguous. This CDR3 spans 13 amino acids. Germline V gene lookup returns CDR1 MDHEN and CDR2 SYDVKM. Between the trimmed V and J ends, which lost 5 bases and 3 bases, there was a span of 5 bases. Here the CDR3 DNA reads TGTGCCAGCAGTGACATCTATAATTCACCCCTCCACTTT. It yields the protein CASSDIYNSPLHF.

This clone was seen only once. This chain links TRBV4-2 with TRBJ2-1; 8 nucleotides match TRBD2. The CDR3 consists of 13 residues. J gave up 7 bases and V 5 bases, and 4 bases lay outside the gene matches. From germline, CDR1 is LGHNA and CDR2 YNFKEQ. The CDR3 spells CASSSGGANEQFF. CDR3 DNA sequence: TGTGCCAGCAGCTCCGGGGGGGCGAATGAGCAGTTCTTC.

The V and J genes are TRBV7-6 and TRBJ2-5; no reliable D call. The V and J ends lost 2 bases and 1 base respectively, with 8 bases between them. The CDR3 is 14 amino acids. In germline, CDR1 is SGHVS, CDR2 FNYEAQ. In DNA, the CDR3 is TGTGCCAGCAGCTTATTCACAGCCCAAGAGACCCAGTACTTC. Translated: CASSLFTAQETQYF.

The CDR3 protein is CASSLLKPGELFF. CDR3 DNA: TGTGCCAGCAGTTTATTGAAACCCGGGGAGCTGTTTTTT. V gene TRBV28 combines with J gene TRBJ2-2, with no clear D. In germline, CDR1 is MDHEN, CDR2 SYDVKM. The CDR3 extends over 13 amino acids. Trimming pared 1 base from V and 6 bases from J, leaving 6 bases between.

The count of this clone is one. This sequence joins TRBV13 and TRBJ1-2; tentatively, D is TRBD1 (6 bases). This CDR3 is built from 14 residues. Germline assignment: CDR1 PRHDT and CDR2 FYEKMQ (reference sequence). Trimming pared 9 bases from V and 4 bases from J, leaving 18 bases between. The CDR3 loop is CASGARTGRYGYTF. CDR3 sequence (DNA): TGTGCCAGTGGGGCTAGAACAGGGCGCTATGGCTACACCTTC.

The genes are TRBV5-1 and TRBJ2-7; 7 bases are a match to TRBD1. The V gene end was trimmed by 6 bases and the J gene end by 1 base; junction bases not matched to a gene: 4. CDR3 length equals 13 residues. Germline CDR1 reads SGHRS; CDR2 reads YFSETQ. This CDR3 is CASTRDRSYEQYF. The CDR3 region has the DNA TGCGCCAGCACCCGGGACAGATCCTACGAGCAGTACTTC.

The chain carries TRBV6-4 and TRBJ2-2; tentatively, D is TRBD1 (6 bases). The germline V gene encodes CDR1 MRHNA and CDR2 SNTAGT. V lost 4 bases to trimming and J lost 7 bases, with 13 bases between them. CDR3 size: 14 residues. This chain's CDR3 is CASSGQAFLGELFF. CDR3 DNA sequence: TGTGCCAGCAGTGGACAGGCATTCCTCGGGGAGCTGTTTTTT.

The rearrangement joins TRBV6-6 to TRBJ1-1; D remains unclear. The CDR3 length is 11 residues. Germline CDR1 is MNHNY and CDR2 is SVGAGI (reference sequence). The V gene lost 2 bases and the J gene lost 6 bases, with 4 bases spanning the gap. The CDR3 loop is CASSYGAEAFF. Written as DNA, the CDR3 is TGTGCCAGCAGTTACGGGGCTGAAGCTTTCTTT.

CDR3 in amino acids: CASSLGPRNTEAFF. Here the CDR3 DNA reads TGTGCCAGCAGCTTAGGGCCGAGGAACACTGAAGCTTTCTTT. V is TRBV7-3 and J is TRBJ1-1; D remains ambiguous. Trimming removed 2 bases at V and 1 base at J, with 8 bases between. Germline V gene sequence: CDR1 SGHTA, CDR2 FQGTGA. The CDR3 contains 14 residues.

The chain uses TRBV6-1 and TRBJ2-3; TRBD2 might be the D (6 bases). The CDR3 totals 13 residues. Trimming removed 10 bases from V and 7 bases from J, with 18 bases in between. Germline V gene data show CDR1 as MNHNS and CDR2 as SASEGT. The CDR3 nucleotides read TGTGCCACCCGGGACTTCGGGCAAAATACGCAGTATTTT. Translating it yields CATRDFGQNTQYF.

This clone was found a few times. The chain carries TRBV19 and TRBJ1-6; D perhaps matches TRBD1 (5 bases). The CDR3 is 14 residues long. CDR1 and CDR2 (germline): LNHDA, SQIVND (reference sequence). V was cut by 6 bases and J by 8 bases, with 14 bases left in between. CDR3 residues: CASRTVLGDSPLHF. CDR3 coding DNA: TGTGCCAGTAGGACAGTTCTCGGGGATTCACCCCTCCACTTT.

The chain combines TRBV5-5 with TRBJ1-4; D remains unclear. The V and J ends lost 0 bases and 4 bases respectively, with 13 bases between them. This CDR3 comprises 16 residues. Germline V gene lookup returns CDR1 SGHKS and CDR2 YYEKEE (reference sequence). The CDR3 loop is CASSLAGYLGNEKLFF. As DNA, the CDR3 is TGTGCCAGCAGCTTGGCTGGGTATTTGGGTAATGAAAAACTGTTTTTT.

This chain joins TRBV14 and TRBJ2-1; TRBD2 matches 7 bases. The J segment lost 9 bases and the V segment lost 2 bases, leaving 7 bases of the junction unmatched. Germline CDR1 SGHDN, CDR2 FVKESK. CDR3 length: 14 residues. CDR3 sequence: CASSQWGRDGEQFF. The CDR3 coding sequence is TGTGCCAGCAGCCAATGGGGGAGGGACGGTGAGCAGTTCTTC.

V and J are TRBV7-6 and TRBJ2-2, with 12 nucleotides matching TRBD2. CDR1 and CDR2 (germline): SGHVS, FNYEAQ. The CDR3 runs to 20 residues. With V trimmed by 2 bases and J by 1 base, 11 bases remained unmatched. The chain's CDR3 is CASSLFNSASGGENTGELFF. As DNA, the CDR3 is TGTGCCAGCAGCTTATTTAACTCGGCTAGCGGGGGGGAGAACACCGGGGAGCTGTTTTTT.

The rearrangement links TRBV18 to TRBJ2-5, with TRBD1 matching 10 bases. The ends lost 2 bases at V and 2 bases at J; junction bases unmatched: 2. Germline V lookup: CDR1 KGHSH, CDR2 LQKENI. The CDR3 extends over 15 amino acids. The CDR3, as DNA: TGTGCCAGCTCACCAGGGACAGGGGAACAAGAGACCCAGTACTTC. This sequence encodes CASSPGTGEQETQYF.

CDR3 bases: TGTGCCAGCAGCACCCGGGACAGGGGGCTCGCAGATACGCAGTATTTT. Translation gives CASSTRDRGLADTQYF. This chain links TRBV5-4 with TRBJ2-3; 12 bases line up with TRBD1. The trim removed 4 bases at V and 4 bases at J, leaving 7 bases unmatched. Germline CDR1 reads SGHNT; CDR2 reads YYREEE (reference sequence). CDR3 length equals 16 residues.